Following are 13 T cell receptor beta chains from one sample sequenced in a study of blood T cell repertoires in COVID-19. Here immunoSEQ multiplex PCR was the method, and the copy in TCRdb shows in-frame clones only, minus some. The sample yields about 300,000 clones, nearly 90% seen once. Sequencing input: PBMCs or T cells enriched from blood (not recorded which). Receptors originate from a woman aged 45 to 65 who had been exposed to COVID-19.

The rearrangement links TRBV3-1 (or the pseudogene TRBV3-2) to TRBJ1-6; TRBD1 matches 8 bases. The junction had 7 bases not matched to a gene; V was cut back by 4 bases and J by 5 bases. This CDR3 comprises 16 residues. Germline V gene lookup returns CDR1 LGHDT and CDR2 YNNKEL (reference sequence). This CDR3 is CASSPSGTGDNSPLHF. CDR3 coding DNA: TGTGCCAGCAGCCCTTCCGGGACAGGAGATAATTCACCCCTCCACTTT.

The rearrangement joins TRBV13 to TRBJ1-1; D not certain. V was cut by 1 base and J by 7 bases, with 7 bases left in between. The germline CDR1 and CDR2 sequences are PRHDT and FYEKMQ (reference sequence). This CDR3 comprises 12 residues. The CDR3 spells CASSLDGYEAFF. The CDR3 coding sequence is TGTGCCAGCAGCTTAGACGGGTATGAAGCTTTCTTT.

V gene TRBV7-2 combines with J gene TRBJ2-1; D gene ambiguous. The CDR3 spans 13 residues. The ends were cut back, 1 base at V and 4 bases at J, with 5 bases in the middle. The germline V gene has CDR1 SGHTA and CDR2 FQGNSA. The CDR3 sequence: CASSLELYNEQFF. The CDR3 DNA reads TGTGCCAGCAGCTTAGAATTATACAATGAGCAGTTCTTC.

On this clone: Other DNA sequences in this specimen translate into the identical CDR3. The rearrangement joins TRBV5-1 to TRBJ1-2; D is uncertain. This CDR3 region has 13 residues. Deletions cut 0 bases from V and 5 bases from J, with 8 bases between. The germline V gene encodes CDR1 SGHRS and CDR2 YFSETQ. DNA for the CDR3: TGCGCCAGCAGCTTGGGCGGGTCTTATGGCTACACCTTC. As protein: CASSLGGSYGYTF.

This chain links TRBV16 with TRBJ1-4; the match to TRBD1 covers 7 bases. The CDR3 has 16 residues. V gave up 7 bases and J gave up 4 bases; unmatched junction bases: 12. The V gene's germline CDR1 is KGHSY and CDR2 FQNENV. CDR3 bases: TGTGCCAGCATGCCCCTCGGGACAGAAAGTAATGAAAAACTGTTTTTT. It yields the protein CASMPLGTESNEKLFF.

The chain carries TRBV7-9 and TRBJ1-1; D ambiguous. The ends were cut back, 2 bases at V and 0 bases at J, with 10 bases in the middle. This CDR3 spans 15 amino acids. Germline assignment: CDR1 SEHNR and CDR2 FQNEAQ (reference sequence). The CDR3 is CASSLSGLMNTEAFF. Written as DNA, the CDR3 is TGTGCCAGCAGCTTATCTGGCCTGATGAACACTGAAGCTTTCTTT.

This clone has a handful of counts. The chain recombines TRBV27 with TRBJ1-2, with a tentative D call TRBD1 (6 bases). The CDR3 sequence is 14 residues long. With 0 bases removed from V and 8 bases from J, the gap between germline ends came to 13 bases. The germline V gene encodes CDR1 MNHEY and CDR2 SMNVEV (reference sequence). CDR3 residues: CASSLSVGGGGYTF. The CDR3 DNA reads TGTGCCAGCAGTTTATCAGTAGGGGGTGGCGGCTACACCTTC.

This chain links TRBV28 with TRBJ2-5; 8 bases are a match to TRBD1. V shed 7 bases, J shed 0 bases, and the junction held 1 base outside the gene matches. The germline V gene has CDR1 MDHEN and CDR2 SYDVKM. The CDR3 has 13 residues. The DNA for the CDR3 is TGTGCCAGCAACAGGGGGGACCAAGAGACCCAGTACTTC. Translated: CASNRGDQETQYF.

This chain links TRBV5-1 with TRBJ2-5; 7 nucleotides match TRBD1. Germline loops: CDR1 SGHRS, CDR2 YFSETQ. This CDR3 spans 16 amino acids. The ends lost 3 bases at V and 5 bases at J; junction bases unmatched: 13. The CDR3 sequence is CASSSGRQGVWETQYF. CDR3 nucleotide sequence: TGCGCCAGCAGCTCGGGTCGGCAGGGGGTTTGGGAGACCCAGTACTTC.

The V call is TRBV28, the J call TRBJ1-3, with D possibly TRBD1 on 5 matching bases. Trimming took off 7 bases at V and 4 bases at J, with 17 bases between the two ends. In germline, CDR1 is MDHEN, CDR2 SYDVKM. This CDR3 is built from 15 residues. The CDR3 loop reads CASNSLGASGNTIYF. In DNA form, the CDR3 reads TGTGCCAGCAATTCCTTAGGGGCCTCGGGAAACACCATATATTTT.

This clone was found once. The chain uses TRBV3-1 (or the pseudogene TRBV3-2) and TRBJ2-5, with 9 bases lining up with TRBD2. V shed 0 bases, J shed 4 bases, and the junction held 18 bases outside the gene matches. The length of the CDR3 is 20 residues. Germline V gives CDR1 LGHDT, CDR2 YNNKEL (reference sequence). The CDR3 DNA reads as TGTGCCAGCAGCCAAGACATGCGCGGGGGGGCCGTGAACCAAAGAGAGACCCAGTACTTC. It is translated as CASSQDMRGGAVNQRETQYF.

The chain links TRBV6-5 to TRBJ1-2; 7 positions match TRBD1. Germline trimming cut 9 bases from V and 3 bases from J; bases unmatched to any gene: 7. CDR1 is MNHEY, CDR2 SVGAGI, per germline. The CDR3 totals 13 residues. CDR3 protein: CASLQGWYYGYTF. The CDR3 DNA is TGTGCCAGTTTACAGGGGTGGTACTATGGCTACACCTTC.

The chain combines TRBV7-9 with TRBJ1-1; possible D gene TRBD1, 5 bases. The V end was cut by 1 base, the J end by 6 bases, with 9 bases between. The CDR3 totals 13 residues. Germline CDR1 and CDR2: SEHNR and FQNEAQ (reference sequence). CDR3 DNA: TGTGCCAGCAGCTTAGGCAGGGCCCCTGAAGCTTTCTTT. Its translation: CASSLGRAPEAFF.